This entry lists 19 T cell receptor beta chains sequenced from one sample in a study of cytomegalovirus exposure and HLA in healthy donors. In the PCR, 60 Vbeta and 13 Jbeta primers were used. The repertoire was sequenced with immunoSEQ multiplex PCR; TCRdb's copy has only in-frame clones and lacks some. The repertoire holds over 150,000 clones, 85% seen once, with 1% in the top ten. The material sequenced was PBMCs. All receptors derive from a boy younger than 10 in good health and CMV-seronegative.

This chain uses TRBV6-5 with TRBJ2-3, with a weak D call TRBD1 (5 bases). Germline assignment: CDR1 MNHEY and CDR2 SVGAGI. The CDR3 loop spans 13 amino acids. Trimming removed 5 bases at V and 4 bases at J, with 10 bases between. The CDR3 here is CASSPVGADTQYF. CDR3 bases: TGTGCCAGCAGTCCCGTAGGGGCAGATACGCAGTATTTT.

This sequence joins TRBV7-6 and TRBJ2-7; D gene unclear. Trimming cost V 1 base and J 5 bases, with 12 bases left between them. Germline loops: CDR1 SGHVS, CDR2 FNYEAQ. There are 14 residues in the CDR3. In nucleotides, the CDR3 is TGTGCCAGCAGCTTAGAACCGGGTACGCACGAGCAGTACTTC. Protein sequence: CASSLEPGTHEQYF.

The chain links TRBV5-1 to TRBJ1-1; D not resolved. The CDR3 is 14 amino acids. Deletions cut 0 bases from V and 1 base from J, with 7 bases between. From germline, CDR1 is SGHRS and CDR2 YFSETQ. DNA of the CDR3: TGCGCCAGCAGCTTGGTGTGGAGGAACACTGAAGCTTTCTTT. It codes for CASSLVWRNTEAFF.

This clone has more than one count but fewer than ten. V gene TRBV5-4 combines with J gene TRBJ2-4; 9 positions match TRBD1. Germline lookup yields CDR1 SGHNT and CDR2 YYREEE (reference sequence). The CDR3 is made up of 14 amino acids. Trimming at V came to 4 bases and at J to 9 bases, leaving 8 bases not matched to a gene. The CDR3 protein is CASSTPTGGGIQYF. CDR3 nucleotide sequence: TGTGCCAGCAGCACGCCGACAGGGGGGGGCATTCAGTACTTC.

The chain uses TRBV6-5 and TRBJ2-1, with unresolved D. CDR3 size: 12 residues. Germline values: CDR1 MNHEY, CDR2 SVGAGI. Trimming stripped 4 bases from V and 15 bases from J, with 16 bases between. CDR3 coding DNA: TGTGCCAGCAGTTCGGGTAGTAGAAAGGTGTTCTTC. Its protein product is CASSSGSRKVFF.

Details on this clone: Other DNA sequences in this sample translate to the same CDR3. The genes are TRBV2 and TRBJ2-5; TRBD2 aligns across 10 bases. Per germline, CDR1 SNHLY and CDR2 FYNNEI. The CDR3 consists of 15 residues. The V and J ends lost 5 bases and 5 bases, in that order; junction bases with no gene match: 8. The CDR3 loop reads CASSLSGGARETQYF. The CDR3 DNA reads TGTGCCAGCAGTTTAAGCGGGGGGGCCCGGGAGACCCAGTACTTC.

This chain links TRBV15 with TRBJ1-4; 9 nucleotides agree with TRBD1. V shed 1 base, J shed 8 bases, and the junction held 8 bases outside the gene matches. Germline-derived CDR1 and CDR2 are LNHNV and YYDKDF (reference sequence). The CDR3 extends over 16 amino acids. The chain's CDR3 is CATSRGSTGGNEKLFF. The CDR3, as DNA: TGTGCCACCAGCAGAGGTTCGACAGGGGGGAACGAAAAACTGTTTTTT.

J is TRBJ1-5 and V is TRBV28; D may be TRBD1 (5 bases). Germline CDR1 is MDHEN and CDR2 is SYDVKM. The length of the CDR3 is 13 residues. With 4 bases removed from V and 6 bases from J, the gap between germline ends came to 10 bases. CDR3 sequence: CASSYDRGQPQHF. The CDR3 coding sequence is TGTGCCAGCAGTTATGATAGGGGTCAGCCCCAGCATTTT.

V is TRBV28 and J is TRBJ2-7, with 9 positions matching TRBD1. The CDR3 is made up of 14 amino acids. The V gene end was trimmed by 8 bases and the J gene end by 2 bases; junction bases not matched to a gene: 7. Germline V gene data show CDR1 as MDHEN and CDR2 as SYDVKM. The CDR3 sequence is CASAPGQGPYEQYV. The CDR3 nucleotides are TGTGCCAGCGCCCCGGGACAGGGACCCTACGAGCAGTACGTC.

This chain connects TRBV10-3 to TRBJ2-2, with 9 bases lining up with TRBD1. CDR3 length equals 15 residues. With 3 bases clipped from V and 6 bases from J, the junction kept 5 bases outside the gene matches. Germline lookup yields CDR1 ENHRY and CDR2 SYGVKD. The CDR3 nucleotides read TGTGCCATCAGTGAAGGGACAGGGTCTTCCGGGGAGCTGTTTTTT. Its translation is CAISEGTGSSGELFF.

CDR3 in DNA: TGTGCCAGTAGTGATCAGGGGGCGACGGACTATGGCTACACCTTC. Protein: CASSDQGATDYGYTF. V gene TRBV19 combines with J gene TRBJ1-2; 8 bases align to TRBD1. Germline V gene data show CDR1 as LNHDA and CDR2 as SQIVND (reference sequence). V shed 5 bases and J 3 bases; nucleotides not matched to a gene: 8. The CDR3 extends over 15 amino acids. Supplemented by reference TRBV19 and TRBJ1-2, the full variable domain reads DGGITQSPKYLFRKEGQNVTLSCEQNLNHDAMYWYRQDPGQGLRLIYYSQIVNDFQKGDIAEGYSVSREKKESFPLTVTSAQKNPTAFYLCASSDQGATDYGYTFGSGTRLTVV.

This clone has a handful of counts. V and J are TRBV19 and TRBJ1-1; perhaps TRBD1 as D (6 bases). This CDR3 is 13 amino acids long. CDR1 and CDR2 from the germline V gene are LNHDA and SQIVND (reference sequence). Trimming pared 2 bases from V and 7 bases from J, leaving 11 bases between. The CDR3 protein is CASSINEGGEAFF. CDR3 nucleotides: TGTGCCAGTAGTATAAACGAAGGGGGTGAAGCTTTCTTT.

As for this clone: The junction differs from germline at one of its ends, possibly a read error. The chain joins TRBV7-9 to TRBJ2-7; D is possibly TRBD1 (6 bases). CDR1 and CDR2 (germline): SEHNR, FQNEAQ (reference sequence). The CDR3 is made up of 13 amino acids. DNA for the CDR3: TGTTCCAGCAGCCTGCTACAGGGTGGCGAGCAGTACTTC. It specifies CSSSLLQGGEQYF.

CDR3 residues: CASMEGQETQYF. In nucleotides, the CDR3 is TGTGCCAGCATGGAGGGTCAAGAGACCCAGTACTTC. The chain employs TRBV6-1 and TRBJ2-5; perhaps TRBD2 as D (6 bases). Germline V gene sequence: CDR1 MNHNS, CDR2 SASEGT. The CDR3 extends over 12 amino acids. V was clipped by 7 bases and J by 2 bases, with 8 bases between them.

The chain carries TRBV28 and TRBJ1-4; TRBD1 matches at 7 bases. CDR3 length: 15 amino acids. Germline CDR1 reads MDHEN; CDR2 reads SYDVKM. Unmatched junction bases numbered 9, after V lost 8 bases and J lost 3 bases. Written as DNA, the CDR3 is TGTGCCAGCGGACTCGTAGGACAGGCTAATGAAAAACTGTTTTTT. It yields the protein CASGLVGQANEKLFF.

The chain's CDR3 is CAWSVVRGADTQYF. For the CDR3, the DNA is TGTGCCTGGAGTGTGGTCAGGGGGGCAGATACGCAGTATTTT. The V and J genes are TRBV30 and TRBJ2-3; D possibly corresponds to TRBD1 (7 bases). There are 14 residues in the CDR3. Germline-derived CDR1 and CDR2 are GTSNPN and SVGIG (reference sequence). The V end was cut by 0 bases, the J end by 4 bases, with 11 bases between.

The chain recombines TRBV19 with TRBJ2-2, with 8 bases that match TRBD2. CDR1 and CDR2 (germline): LNHDA, SQIVND (reference sequence). Trimming cost V 10 bases and J 0 bases; bases outside gene matches: 13. This CDR3 has 17 amino acids. DNA for the CDR3: TGTGCCACCACCCCGAGGGTGCGGGGGGCGAACACCGGGGAGCTGTTTTTT. Its protein is CATTPRVRGANTGELFF.

A remark on this clone: A read error may account for a junction end that differs from germline. The V call is TRBV2, the J call TRBJ1-2; D perhaps matches TRBD1 (5 bases). The germline CDR1 and CDR2 sequences are SNHLY and FYNNEI. The CDR3 runs to 10 residues. The CDR3 DNA is TGTGCCAGCATGGGTAAAAAAGGGGACTTC. This translates into CASMGKKGDF.

The gene calls are TRBV7-9 and TRBJ2-6; 8 bases are shared with TRBD1. Germline V CDR1 and CDR2: SEHNR, FQNEAQ (reference sequence). The CDR3 covers 13 residues. After removal of 4 bases from V and 15 bases from J, the junction contained 8 bases not matched to a gene. This CDR3 is CASSYRGQDDLTF. The CDR3 DNA follows: TGTGCCAGCAGCTACCGGGGACAGGATGACCTGACTTTC.